One sample yielded the 31 T cell receptor beta chains listed below, sequenced in a study of shared clonotypes between healthy human individuals. Repertoires were generated with immunoSEQ multiplex PCR, while TCRdb's copy carries only in-frame clones and drops some. The table includes millions of clones, approximately 95% detected once. Sequenced: naive CD4+ T cells from PBMCs. Subset noted: CD45RA+ positively selected. The source of these receptors is a young man in good health. Some clones in this sample may be carry-over from other donors' samples.

The chain employs TRBV11-3 and TRBJ2-7; 7 bases line up with TRBD1. This CDR3 spans 13 amino acids. Germline V gene lookup returns CDR1 SGHNT and CDR2 YENEEA. The trim removed 6 bases at V and 0 bases at J, leaving 2 bases unmatched. In DNA form, the CDR3 reads TGTGCCAGCAGAGACAGGGTCTCCTACGAGCAGTACTTC. Protein product: CASRDRVSYEQYF. Combining the CDR3 with reference TRBV11-3 and TRBJ2-7 gives the whole variable domain EAGVVQSPRYKIIEKKQPVAFWCNPISGHNTLYWYLQNLGQGPELLIRYENEEAVDDSQLPKDRFSAERLKGVDSTLKIQPAELGDSAVYLCASRDRVSYEQYFGPGTRLTVT.

This chain connects TRBV28 to TRBJ2-5, with D uncertain. The CDR3 spans 14 residues. V shed 3 bases and J shed 2 bases, with 10 bases lying between them. In germline, CDR1 is MDHEN, CDR2 SYDVKM. DNA of the CDR3: TGTGCCAGCAGTTTGAGTTTGCAGCAAGAGACCCAGTACTTC. Amino acids: CASSLSLQQETQYF.

On this clone: Other DNA sequences in the same sample also yield this CDR3. The chain carries TRBV6-5 and TRBJ1-2; D is undetermined. The CDR3 is 13 residues long. Germline V lookup: CDR1 MNHEY, CDR2 SVGAGI. Trimming cost V 2 bases and J 2 bases, with 6 bases left between them. The CDR3: CASSYGRNYGYTF. DNA of the CDR3: TGTGCCAGCAGTTACGGAAGGAACTATGGCTACACCTTC.

The chain employs TRBV28 and TRBJ2-1; 9 bases fit TRBD2. V was pared by 5 bases and J by 6 bases, with 14 bases of the junction left unmatched. The germline gives CDR1 MDHEN, CDR2 SYDVKM. This CDR3 spans 17 amino acids. In nucleotides, the CDR3 is TGTGCCAGCAGTCCCCTGGCATTAGCGGGAGCGGGCAATGAGCAGTTCTTC. It encodes CASSPLALAGAGNEQFF. The full variable domain, in which reference TRBV28 and TRBJ2-1 provide the parts outside the CDR3, is DVKVTQSSRYLVKRTGEKVFLECVQDMDHENMFWYRQDPGLGLRLIYFSYDVKMKEKGDIPEGYSVSREKKERFSLILESASTNQTSMYLCASSPLALAGAGNEQFFGPGTRLTVL.

The rearrangement uses TRBV6-1 and TRBJ1-1; D not resolved. CDR3 length: 16 amino acids. Germline V gene data show CDR1 as MNHNS and CDR2 as SASEGT. The V end lost 2 bases, the J end lost 6 bases, and 19 bases lay between the germline ends. The CDR3 coding sequence is TGTGCCAGCAGTGAACAAGGGAGGATGGGGTTCGCTGAAGCTTTCTTT. Its protein is CASSEQGRMGFAEAFF.

The chain employs TRBV5-1 and TRBJ2-5; 16 nucleotides agree with TRBD2. V was clipped by 3 bases and J by 5 bases; unmatched bases: 7. The CDR3 runs 17 residues. The V gene's germline CDR1 is SGHRS and CDR2 YFSETQ. As DNA, the CDR3 is TGCGCCAGCAGCTGGGGACTAGCGGGAGGGGTGGAGGAGACCCAGTACTTC. It translates to CASSWGLAGGVEETQYF.

The chain links TRBV28 to TRBJ1-4; the match to TRBD1 covers 8 bases. Trimming removed 6 bases from V and 6 bases from J; junction bases left unmatched: 9. This CDR3 is 15 amino acids long. CDR1 is MDHEN, CDR2 SYDVKM, per germline. The CDR3 sequence: CASRISGQGYEKLFF. The CDR3, as DNA: TGTGCCAGCAGAATCTCCGGACAGGGTTATGAAAAACTGTTTTTT. Complete variable domain (other parts from reference TRBV28 and TRBJ1-4): DVKVTQSSRYLVKRTGEKVFLECVQDMDHENMFWYRQDPGLGLRLIYFSYDVKMKEKGDIPEGYSVSREKKERFSLILESASTNQTSMYLCASRISGQGYEKLFFGSGTQLSVL.

This clone appeared a single time. J is TRBJ2-7 and V is TRBV13, with D unclear. From germline, CDR1 is PRHDT and CDR2 FYEKMQ (reference sequence). The CDR3 extends over 14 amino acids. Trimming stripped 5 bases from V and 0 bases from J, with 11 bases between. CDR3 sequence: CASSPRITSYEQYF. The CDR3, as DNA: TGTGCCAGCAGCCCCAGGATAACCTCCTACGAGCAGTACTTC. The variable domain in full, with the rest retrieved from reference TRBV13 and TRBJ2-7, is AAGVIQSPRHLIKEKRETATLKCYPIPRHDTVYWYQQGPGQDPQFLISFYEKMQSDKGSIPDRFSAQQFSDYHSELNMSSLELGDSALYFCASSPRITSYEQYFGPGTRLTVT.

This clone was seen a few times. The chain is built from TRBV18 and TRBJ2-2; no clear D. The V gene lost 0 bases and the J gene lost 9 bases, with 5 bases spanning the gap. CDR1 is KGHSH and CDR2 is LQKENI in the germline V gene. The length of the CDR3 is 12 residues. Written as DNA, the CDR3 is TGTGCCAGCTCACCACCTGACCGGGAGCTGTTTTTT. Its protein product is CASSPPDRELFF.

The chain is built from TRBV2 and TRBJ2-1, with D possibly being TRBD2 (6 bases). The V gene's germline CDR1 is SNHLY and CDR2 FYNNEI. The CDR3 consists of 13 residues. V was pared by 3 bases and J by 14 bases, with 17 bases between. The CDR3 is CASSDRPRDLKFF. CDR3 sequence (DNA): TGTGCCAGCAGTGACCGCCCACGGGACTTAAAGTTCTTC. Complete variable domain (other parts from reference TRBV2 and TRBJ2-1): EPEVTQTPSHQVTQMGQEVILRCVPISNHLYFYWYRQILGQKVEFLVSFYNNEISEKSEIFDDQFSVERPDGSNFTLKIRSTKLEDSAMYFCASSDRPRDLKFFGPGTRLTVL.

The chain recombines TRBV5-1 with TRBJ2-5; TRBD2 might be the D (6 bases). Trimming cost V 4 bases and J 2 bases, with 9 bases left between them. The CDR3 runs to 13 residues. Germline CDR1 and CDR2: SGHRS and YFSETQ. For the CDR3, the DNA is TGCGCCAGCAGCGAGACTAGTCAAGAGACCCAGTACTTC. This gives the protein CASSETSQETQYF.

J is TRBJ2-7 and V is TRBV5-1; weak D call: TRBD1 (5 bases). The germline V gene has CDR1 SGHRS and CDR2 YFSETQ. Trimming cost V 4 bases and J 6 bases, with 8 bases left between them. This CDR3 spans 11 amino acids. The CDR3 region is CASSTGGEQYF. The DNA for the CDR3 is TGCGCCAGCAGCACAGGCGGCGAGCAGTACTTC.

The V call is TRBV27, the J call TRBJ2-5; D perhaps matches TRBD1 (6 bases). From germline, CDR1 is MNHEY and CDR2 SMNVEV (reference sequence). This CDR3 has 14 amino acids. Trimming left V 6 bases short and J 1 base short, with 12 bases between. The CDR3 DNA reads as TGTGCCAGCAGAGGCAGGGGACCCCAAGAGACCCAGTACTTC. This encodes CASRGRGPQETQYF.

The genes are TRBV27 and TRBJ2-7; 8 nucleotides agree with TRBD2. Germline CDR1 and CDR2: MNHEY and SMNVEV (reference sequence). CDR3 length equals 17 residues. The J segment lost 3 bases and the V segment lost 0 bases, leaving 10 bases of the junction unmatched. DNA of the CDR3: TGTGCCAGCAGTTTATCCCGGGAGGGTCTCAACCGCTACGAGCAGTACTTC. As protein: CASSLSREGLNRYEQYF.

Many counts were recorded for this clone. Other DNA sequences in the sample encode the same CDR3. This sequence joins TRBV28 and TRBJ2-1, with D possibly matching TRBD1 (6 bases). Trimming left V 5 bases short and J 1 base short, with 18 bases between. This CDR3 spans 17 amino acids. The germline V gene encodes CDR1 MDHEN and CDR2 SYDVKM. The CDR3 is CASSTGRVQGSYNEQFF. The DNA for the CDR3 is TGTGCCAGCAGTACTGGAAGGGTACAGGGTTCCTACAATGAGCAGTTCTTC.

CDR3 nucleotide sequence: TGTGCCACCTTGGGGGGGCGCATCGGGGAGCTGTTTTTT. It is translated as CATLGGRIGELFF. This chain connects TRBV2 to TRBJ2-2; D perhaps matches TRBD2 (7 bases). Germline CDR1 is SNHLY and CDR2 is FYNNEI. Deletions cut 10 bases from V and 7 bases from J, with 16 bases between. The length of the CDR3 is 13 residues.

This chain links TRBV28 with TRBJ2-2; TRBD2 might be the D (6 bases). CDR1 is MDHEN and CDR2 is SYDVKM in the germline V gene. V was cut by 3 bases and J by 5 bases, with 13 bases left in between. This CDR3 contains 15 residues. CDR3 DNA: TGTGCCAGCAGTTTGGGATGGCTAGCGACCGGGGAGCTGTTTTTT. It translates to CASSLGWLATGELFF.

The chain couples TRBV9 to TRBJ2-2; D is unclear. Trimming took 3 bases from V and 5 from J, leaving 5 bases between them. From germline, CDR1 is SGDLS and CDR2 YYNGEE. This CDR3 has 12 residues. The CDR3 bases are TGTGCCAGCAGCGAACAAACCGGGGAGCTGTTTTTT. Translated, it gives CASSEQTGELFF.

The J gene is TRBJ1-2, the V gene TRBV27, with D perhaps TRBD1 (6 bases). Per germline, CDR1 MNHEY and CDR2 SMNVEV (reference sequence). Trimming cost V 3 bases and J 7 bases, with 15 bases left between them. This CDR3 has 14 amino acids. DNA of the CDR3: TGTGCCAGCAGTTTTTACTCTACAGGGACTGGCTACACCTTC. Translation: CASSFYSTGTGYTF.

This rearrangement joins TRBV2 to TRBJ2-2; 8 bases are shared with TRBD1. V shed 4 bases, J shed 4 bases, and the junction held 5 bases outside the gene matches. Germline V gene data show CDR1 as SNHLY and CDR2 as FYNNEI. This CDR3 region has 15 residues. The CDR3 region is CASSGQGAATGELFF. The DNA for the CDR3 is TGTGCCAGCAGTGGGCAGGGGGCGGCCACCGGGGAGCTGTTTTTT.

Worth noting for this clone: Different DNA sequences within this sample yield the same CDR3. The chain carries TRBV30 and TRBJ1-3; D is unclear. From germline, CDR1 is GTSNPN and CDR2 SVGIG (reference sequence). The CDR3 runs to 12 residues. Trimming left V 0 bases short and J 4 bases short, with 4 bases between. In nucleotides, the CDR3 is TGTGCCTGGAGTGTACGAGGAAACACCATATATTTT. Its translation is CAWSVRGNTIYF.

The chain couples TRBV7-2 to TRBJ2-1; D ambiguous. Trimming cost V 2 bases and J 7 bases, with 12 bases left between them. The CDR3 sequence is 14 residues long. The V gene's germline CDR1 is SGHTA and CDR2 FQGNSA. CDR3 bases: TGTGCCAGCAGCTTACTCCCAGCTAAGAATGAGCAGTTCTTC. It codes for CASSLLPAKNEQFF.

This chain links TRBV28 with TRBJ2-5, with D perhaps matching TRBD1 (6 bases). The V end was cut by 5 bases, the J end by 4 bases, with 14 bases between. Germline V gives CDR1 MDHEN, CDR2 SYDVKM. CDR3 length: 14 amino acids. The CDR3 DNA is TGTGCCAGCAGTCTACAGGGTTCGTCAGAGACCCAGTACTTC. This encodes CASSLQGSSETQYF.

This clone appeared a single time. The DNA for the CDR3 is TGTGCCAGCAGTTCCCGCCCCCACACGAACACTGAAGCTTTCTTT. It yields the protein CASSSRPHTNTEAFF. The chain uses TRBV27 and TRBJ1-1; D remains unclear. This CDR3 spans 15 amino acids. CDR1 is MNHEY, CDR2 SMNVEV, per germline (reference sequence). Between the trimmed V and J ends, which lost 4 bases and 1 base, there was a span of 13 bases.

V usage is TRBV5-1 and J usage is TRBJ2-7; the match to TRBD2 covers 7 bases. This CDR3 is built from 15 residues. V trimming: 2 bases; J trimming: 3 bases; junction bases outside the gene matches: 8. The germline CDR1 and CDR2 sequences are SGHRS and YFSETQ. Here the CDR3 DNA reads TGCGCCAGCAGCTTTTTATTTGGGGGGGACTACGAGCAGTACTTC. Protein sequence: CASSFLFGGDYEQYF.

For this clone: The sample carries other DNA sequences with the same CDR3. The chain combines TRBV9 with TRBJ2-5, with a possible D match to TRBD1 (5 bases). The V gene lost 0 bases and the J gene lost 4 bases, with 10 bases spanning the gap. Looked up from germline, CDR1 is SGDLS and CDR2 is YYNGEE. This CDR3 is built from 14 residues. The chain's CDR3 is CASSVEAGRETQYF. The CDR3 coding sequence is TGTGCCAGCAGCGTAGAAGCAGGGCGAGAGACCCAGTACTTC.

This chain uses TRBV5-1 with TRBJ2-3; no clear D. In germline, CDR1 is SGHRS, CDR2 YFSETQ. The CDR3 runs 16 residues. The V and J ends lost 4 bases and 2 bases respectively, with 17 bases between them. Here the CDR3 reads CASSPRRTENTDTQYF. CDR3 nucleotide sequence: TGCGCCAGCAGCCCCCGGCGGACGGAAAACACAGATACGCAGTATTTT.

The DNA of the CDR3 is TGTGCCAGTAGTATTCGCACAGGCCGAGCAGAGGAGACCCAGTACTTC. This encodes CASSIRTGRAEETQYF. J is TRBJ2-5 and V is TRBV19; D possibly corresponds to TRBD1 (5 bases). The CDR3 covers 16 residues. Trimming left V 3 bases short and J 5 bases short, with 19 bases between. Germline values: CDR1 LNHDA, CDR2 SQIVND (reference sequence).

The chain employs TRBV27 and TRBJ1-1, with 7 positions matching TRBD1. The CDR3 runs 14 residues. Germline values: CDR1 MNHEY, CDR2 SMNVEV (reference sequence). The V segment lost 2 bases and the J segment 4 bases; nucleotides outside the gene matches: 4. The CDR3 loop reads CASSLIKGATEAFF. In nucleotides, the CDR3 is TGTGCCAGCAGTTTAATCAAGGGGGCCACTGAAGCTTTCTTT.

The chain couples TRBV4-2 to TRBJ1-1, with 11 bases matching TRBD1. Germline loops: CDR1 LGHNA, CDR2 YNFKEQ. With 7 bases clipped from V and 0 bases from J, the junction kept 10 bases outside the gene matches. The CDR3 contains 17 residues. CDR3 sequence (DNA): TGTGCCAGCACCGGGACAGGGGGTTTAATCCTGAACACTGAAGCTTTCTTT. Its protein is CASTGTGGLILNTEAFF.

With regard to this clone: Other DNA sequences of this sample code for an identical CDR3. Here the CDR3 reads CASSTGNTEAFF. CDR3 DNA: TGTGCCAGCAGTACGGGGAACACTGAAGCTTTCTTT. The genes are TRBV2 and TRBJ1-1, with D unclear. CDR1 and CDR2 from the germline V gene are SNHLY and FYNNEI. The V and J ends lost 5 bases and 1 base respectively, with 5 bases between them. The CDR3 runs to 12 residues.